Shown below are 4 T cell receptor beta chains from a single sample sequenced in a study of blood T cell repertoires in COVID-19. TCRdb's copy holds only in-frame clones and misses some; the assay was immunoSEQ multiplex PCR. The sample lists 120,000 or so clones, approximately 87% occurring once. Sequenced: peripheral blood. The receptor set was obtained from a man in his forties or fifties with acute or convalescent COVID-19.

The chain has TRBV16 and TRBJ1-6; no reliable D call. Germline values: CDR1 KGHSY, CDR2 FQNENV. There are 13 residues in the CDR3. The V end lost 2 bases, the J end lost 8 bases, and 7 bases lay between the germline ends. This CDR3 reads CASSQNGDSPLHF. In DNA form, the CDR3 reads TGTGCCAGCAGCCAAAATGGAGATTCACCCCTCCACTTT.

This chain links TRBV5-5 with TRBJ2-7; D is unresolved. This CDR3 region has 12 residues. Trimming removed 3 bases from V and 5 bases from J, with 9 bases in between. Germline V lookup: CDR1 SGHKS, CDR2 YYEKEE (reference sequence). The CDR3 sequence: CASSSFQNEQYF. The DNA of the CDR3 is TGTGCCAGCAGCTCGTTTCAGAACGAGCAGTACTTC.

The rearrangement links TRBV5-1 to TRBJ2-5; 12 positions match TRBD2. V was clipped by 4 bases and J by 5 bases; unmatched bases: 9. The CDR3 is 16 amino acids. The germline V gene encodes CDR1 SGHRS and CDR2 YFSETQ. CDR3 DNA: TGCGCCAGCAGCACGGGACTAGCGGGCCCCTGGGAGACCCAGTACTTC. This sequence encodes CASSTGLAGPWETQYF.

The chain links TRBV20-1 to TRBJ2-3; TRBD2 matches 10 bases. The length of the CDR3 is 19 residues. CDR1 and CDR2 from the germline V gene are DFQATT and SNEGSKA (reference sequence). J lost 0 bases, V lost 4 bases, and 16 bases had no gene match. CDR3 sequence (DNA): TGCAGTGCTATTGATTTTTTCGGGGGACTAGCGATTAGCACAGATACGCAGTATTTT. Its protein product is CSAIDFFGGLAISTDTQYF.